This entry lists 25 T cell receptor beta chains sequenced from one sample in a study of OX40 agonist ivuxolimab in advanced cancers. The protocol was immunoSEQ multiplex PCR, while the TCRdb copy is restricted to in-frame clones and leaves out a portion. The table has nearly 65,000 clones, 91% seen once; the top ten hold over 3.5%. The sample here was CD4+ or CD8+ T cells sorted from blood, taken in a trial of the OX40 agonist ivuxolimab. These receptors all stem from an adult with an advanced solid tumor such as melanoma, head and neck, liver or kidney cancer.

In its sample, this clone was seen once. In nucleotides, the CDR3 is TGTGCCAGCAGTGCCAACCCGGACAGTCTCTCCGAGCAGTACGTC. Translation gives CASSANPDSLSEQYV. This chain joins TRBV28 and TRBJ2-7, with D perhaps TRBD1 (6 bases). Germline V gene sequence: CDR1 MDHEN, CDR2 SYDVKM. The V end was cut by 5 bases, the J end by 6 bases, with 20 bases between. The CDR3 contains 15 residues.

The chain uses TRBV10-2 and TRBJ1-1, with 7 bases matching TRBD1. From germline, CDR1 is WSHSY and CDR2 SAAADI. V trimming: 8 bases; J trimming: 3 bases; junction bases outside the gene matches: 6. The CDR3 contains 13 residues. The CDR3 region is CASSGGYYTEAFF. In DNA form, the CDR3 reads TGCGCCAGCTCAGGGGGATACTACACTGAAGCTTTCTTT.

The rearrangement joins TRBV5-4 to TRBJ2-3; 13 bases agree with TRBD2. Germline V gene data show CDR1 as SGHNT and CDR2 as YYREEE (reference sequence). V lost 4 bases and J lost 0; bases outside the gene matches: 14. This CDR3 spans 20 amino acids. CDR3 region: CASSPKTPGLAGPSTDTQYF. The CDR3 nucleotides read TGTGCCAGCAGCCCCAAAACTCCGGGACTAGCGGGACCCAGCACAGATACGCAGTATTTT.

This chain's CDR3 is CASSLPQGRLPNEKLFF. In nucleotides, the CDR3 is TGTGCCAGCAGCTTACCACAAGGGAGGCTACCTAATGAAAAACTGTTTTTT. J is TRBJ1-4 and V is TRBV7-9; no definite D call. Germline assignment: CDR1 SEHNR and CDR2 FQNEAQ (reference sequence). Deletions cut 2 bases from V and 3 bases from J, with 16 bases between. This CDR3 is built from 17 residues.

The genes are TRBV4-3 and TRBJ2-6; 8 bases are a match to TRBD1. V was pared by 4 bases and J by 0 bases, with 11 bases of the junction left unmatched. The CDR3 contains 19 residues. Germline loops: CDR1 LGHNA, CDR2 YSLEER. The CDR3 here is CASSPIKDRVFSGANVLTF. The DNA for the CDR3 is TGCGCCAGCAGCCCGATCAAGGACAGGGTGTTCTCTGGGGCCAACGTCCTGACTTTC.

The CDR3 DNA is TGTGCCAGCAGTTTATGGGGGTCGAGCGGGGACTCATGGGAGCAGTACTTC. This sequence encodes CASSLWGSSGDSWEQYF. The V call is TRBV28, the J call TRBJ2-7; the match to TRBD2 covers 7 bases. Per germline, CDR1 MDHEN and CDR2 SYDVKM. The CDR3 runs 17 residues. The trim removed 0 bases at V and 7 bases at J, leaving 15 bases unmatched.

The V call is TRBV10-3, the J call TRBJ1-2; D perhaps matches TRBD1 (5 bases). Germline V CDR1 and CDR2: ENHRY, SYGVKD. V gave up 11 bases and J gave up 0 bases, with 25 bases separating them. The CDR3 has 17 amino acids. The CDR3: CAAAGTPVGGANYGYTF. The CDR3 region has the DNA TGTGCCGCCGCTGGGACTCCCGTGGGGGGAGCTAACTATGGCTACACCTTC.

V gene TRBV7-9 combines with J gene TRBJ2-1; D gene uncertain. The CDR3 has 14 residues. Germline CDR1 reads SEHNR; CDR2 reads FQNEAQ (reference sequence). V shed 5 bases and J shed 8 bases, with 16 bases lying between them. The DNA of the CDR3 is TGTGCCAGCAGCCCGGTCCGGATGATTGATGAGCAGTTCTTC. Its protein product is CASSPVRMIDEQFF.

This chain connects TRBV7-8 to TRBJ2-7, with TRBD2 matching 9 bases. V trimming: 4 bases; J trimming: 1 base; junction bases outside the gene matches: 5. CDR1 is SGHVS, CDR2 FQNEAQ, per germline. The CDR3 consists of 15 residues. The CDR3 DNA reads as TGTGCCAGCAGCTCCCAGACTAGCGGATCCTACGAGCAGTACTTC. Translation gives CASSSQTSGSYEQYF.

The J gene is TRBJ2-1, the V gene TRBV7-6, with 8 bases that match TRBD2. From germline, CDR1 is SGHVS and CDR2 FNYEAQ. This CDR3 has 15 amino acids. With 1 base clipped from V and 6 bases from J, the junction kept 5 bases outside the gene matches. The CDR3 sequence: CASSLEPSGFNEQFF. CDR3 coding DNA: TGTGCCAGCAGCTTAGAACCTAGCGGGTTCAATGAGCAGTTCTTC.

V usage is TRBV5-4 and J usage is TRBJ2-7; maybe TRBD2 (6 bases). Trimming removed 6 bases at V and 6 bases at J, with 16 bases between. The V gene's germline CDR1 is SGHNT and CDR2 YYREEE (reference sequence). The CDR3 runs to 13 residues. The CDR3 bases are TGTGCCAGCAACATAGGAGGGCTGGGCGAGCAGTACTTC. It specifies CASNIGGLGEQYF.

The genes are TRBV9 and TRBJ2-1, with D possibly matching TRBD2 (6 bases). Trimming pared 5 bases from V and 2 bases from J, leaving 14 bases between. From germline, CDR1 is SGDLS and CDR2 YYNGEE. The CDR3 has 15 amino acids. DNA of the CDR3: TGTGCCAGCAGTTATGGACTATTGCCCTACAATGAGCAGTTCTTC. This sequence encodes CASSYGLLPYNEQFF.

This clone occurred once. CDR3 amino acids: CASSAVGDIGSEQYF. In nucleotides, the CDR3 is TGTGCCAGCAGCGCCGTCGGGGACATCGGGAGCGAGCAGTACTTC. The chain combines TRBV9 with TRBJ2-5; TRBD1 or TRBD2 may be the D gene (6 bases each). The J call is uncertain, as TRBJ2-7 better fits the DNA end. This CDR3 comprises 15 residues. The germline V gene encodes CDR1 SGDLS and CDR2 YYNGEE.

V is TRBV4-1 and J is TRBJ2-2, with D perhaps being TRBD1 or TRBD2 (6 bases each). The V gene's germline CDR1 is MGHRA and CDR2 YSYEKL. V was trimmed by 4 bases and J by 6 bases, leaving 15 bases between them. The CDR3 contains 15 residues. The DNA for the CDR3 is TGCGCCAGCAGCCTTCGGAGGGGGAGCGCCGGGGAGCTGTTTTTT. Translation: CASSLRRGSAGELFF.

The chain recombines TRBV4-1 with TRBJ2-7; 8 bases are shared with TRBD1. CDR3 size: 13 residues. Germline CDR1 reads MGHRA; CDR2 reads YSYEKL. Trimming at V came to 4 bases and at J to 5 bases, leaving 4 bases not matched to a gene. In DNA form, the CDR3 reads TGCGCCAGCAGCCGCGGACAGGGTGACGAGCAGTACGTC. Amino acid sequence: CASSRGQGDEQYV.

DNA of the CDR3: TGTGCCAGCAAAGCTGTGTACGAGCAGTACTTC. Its translation: CASKAVYEQYF. The rearrangement joins TRBV28 to TRBJ2-7; D gene unclear. CDR1 is MDHEN and CDR2 is SYDVKM in the germline V gene. The V gene lost 7 bases and the J gene lost 4 bases, with 8 bases spanning the gap. This CDR3 contains 11 residues.

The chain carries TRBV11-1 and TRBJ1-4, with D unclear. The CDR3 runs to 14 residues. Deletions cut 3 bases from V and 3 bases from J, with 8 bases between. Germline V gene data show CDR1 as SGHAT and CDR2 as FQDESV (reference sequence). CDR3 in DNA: TGTGCCAGCAGCTTCGACCGATCTAATGAAAAACTGTTTTTT. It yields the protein CASSFDRSNEKLFF.

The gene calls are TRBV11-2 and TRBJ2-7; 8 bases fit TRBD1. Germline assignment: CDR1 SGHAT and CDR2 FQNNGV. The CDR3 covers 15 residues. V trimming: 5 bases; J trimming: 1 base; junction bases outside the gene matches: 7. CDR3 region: CASSPGTGGSYEQYV. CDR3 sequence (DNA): TGTGCCAGCAGCCCCGGGACAGGAGGTTCCTACGAGCAGTACGTC.

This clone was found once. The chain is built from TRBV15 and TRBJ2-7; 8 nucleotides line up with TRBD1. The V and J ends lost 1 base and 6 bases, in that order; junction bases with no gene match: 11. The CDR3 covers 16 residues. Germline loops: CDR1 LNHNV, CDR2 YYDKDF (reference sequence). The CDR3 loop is CATSRVPGQVGGEQYF. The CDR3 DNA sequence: TGTGCCACCAGCAGAGTACCGGGACAGGTCGGTGGCGAGCAGTACTTC.

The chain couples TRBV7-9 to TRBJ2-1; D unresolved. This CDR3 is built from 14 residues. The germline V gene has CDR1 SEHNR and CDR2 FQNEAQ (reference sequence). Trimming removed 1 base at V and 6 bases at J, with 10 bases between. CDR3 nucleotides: TGTGCCAGCAGCTTAGACAGCTCTGGCAATGAGCAGTTCTTC. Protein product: CASSLDSSGNEQFF.

The CDR3 region is CASSLVGSYEQYF. The CDR3 region has the DNA TGCGCCAGCAGCTTGGTGGGGTCCTACGAGCAGTACTTC. The rearrangement joins TRBV5-1 to TRBJ2-7; D is ambiguous. Germline V gives CDR1 SGHRS, CDR2 YFSETQ. The V end lost 0 bases, the J end lost 1 base, and 5 bases lay between the germline ends. This CDR3 has 13 amino acids.

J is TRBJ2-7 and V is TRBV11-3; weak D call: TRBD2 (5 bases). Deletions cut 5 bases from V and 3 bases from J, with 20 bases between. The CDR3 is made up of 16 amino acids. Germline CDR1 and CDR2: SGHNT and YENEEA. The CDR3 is CASSPSGDPSYYEQYF. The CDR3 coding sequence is TGTGCCAGCAGCCCTTCCGGGGATCCTAGTTACTACGAGCAGTACTTC.

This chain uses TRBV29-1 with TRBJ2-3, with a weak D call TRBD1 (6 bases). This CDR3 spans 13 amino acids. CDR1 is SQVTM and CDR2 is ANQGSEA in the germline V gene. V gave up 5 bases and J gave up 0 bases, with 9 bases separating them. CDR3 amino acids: CSVLTGSTDTQYF. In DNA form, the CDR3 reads TGCAGCGTTCTGACAGGAAGCACAGATACGCAGTATTTT.

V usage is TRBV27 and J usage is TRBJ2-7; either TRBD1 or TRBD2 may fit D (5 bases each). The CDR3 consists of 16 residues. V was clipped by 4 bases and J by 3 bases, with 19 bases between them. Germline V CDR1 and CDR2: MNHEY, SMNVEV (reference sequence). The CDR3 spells CASSSFAGASFYEQYF. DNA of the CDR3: TGTGCCAGCAGTTCTTTCGCCGGGGCCTCATTCTACGAGCAGTACTTC.

CDR3 coding DNA: TGTGCCAGCAGTGGGACTTTCAACTCCTACAATGAGCAGTTCTTC. This encodes CASSGTFNSYNEQFF. The chain recombines TRBV2 with TRBJ2-1; possible D gene TRBD2, 5 bases. The CDR3 is made up of 15 amino acids. Per germline, CDR1 SNHLY and CDR2 FYNNEI. Trimming pared 4 bases from V and 0 bases from J, leaving 10 bases between.